The rows below give T cell receptor beta chains drawn from one sample of a study of cytomegalovirus exposure and HLA in healthy donors. Assay: immunoSEQ multiplex PCR; the TCRdb copy retains only in-frame clones and omits some. The sample contains approximately 240,000 clones, approximately 82% of which appear only once. The specimen sequenced was PBMCs. The receptors shown here come from a woman aged 40-49 years in good health and CMV-seronegative. Both conserved end residues are part of each CDR3.

j_call,v_call,cdr3_aa
TRBJ1-1,TRBV27,CAVRGPTEAFF
TRBJ2-7,TRBV7-2,CASTPDRVTYEQYF
TRBJ2-1,TRBV7-9,CASTPQGWGGYNEQFF
TRBJ2-3,TRBV7-8,CATHRIRGDPTDTQYF
TRBJ2-5,TRBV5-1,CASSLGVGAGETQYF
TRBJ2-2,TRBV11-2,CASSFTRLGLNTGELFF
TRBJ1-5,TRBV6-4,CASSLTPGSPQHF
TRBJ1-1,TRBV30,CAWSRGGGEAFF
TRBJ2-2,TRBV11-2,CASSLVGAGGNRDTGELFF
TRBJ2-7,TRBV6-6,CASKGQGREQYF
TRBJ1-2,TRBV19,CASSFSGQGAYGYTF
TRBJ2-2,TRBV7-3,CASSATQGAPGELFF
TRBJ1-2,TRBV27,CASSLQGAIGYTF
TRBJ1-5,TRBV19,CASSFDIGGNQPQHF
TRBJ2-2,TRBV2,CASSELAGTGELFF